The following is a T cell receptor beta chain sequence with its context. As yet, its antigen is unknown. This entry is derived from a study of T cell repertoires in cytomegalovirus infection. The V end was cut by 2 bases, the J end by 5 bases, with 10 bases between. Germline CDR1 reads SGHTA; CDR2 reads FQGTGA. The CDR3 contains 13 residues. TCRdb re-derived calls from the reads in MiXCR, one entry per CDR3 protein. In the table there are 450,000 to 550,000 distinct CDR3 sequences, 42% of which are singletons. This chain links TRBV7-3 with TRBJ2-7; D possibly corresponds to TRBD2 (5 bases). This clonotype was sampled from a human donor in good health (CMV status not recorded). Some clones in this sample may be carry-over from other donors' samples. The sequencing used cultured PBMCs, collected from culture after CMV antigen stimulation. The CDR3 sequence: CASSLEASHEQYF. CDR3 nucleotides: TGTGCCAGCAGCTTAGAGGCTAGCCACGAGCAGTACTTC.